The 17 T cell receptor beta chains below come from one sample, sequenced in a study of cytomegalovirus exposure and HLA in healthy donors. The PCR ran on 60 Vbeta and 13 Jbeta primers. Repertoires were generated with immunoSEQ multiplex PCR, while TCRdb's copy carries only in-frame clones and drops some. The sample consists of roughly 31,000 clones, about 66% of them appearing once. The sample consisted of PBMCs. Receptors were obtained from a male donor in good health and CMV-seropositive.

This chain links TRBV5-1 with TRBJ1-5, with D perhaps TRBD1 (6 bases). Trimming took 1 base from V and 7 from J, leaving 12 bases between them. Germline CDR1 is SGHRS and CDR2 is YFSETQ. The CDR3 loop spans 14 amino acids. The CDR3 here is CASSLIGGEQPQHF. CDR3 DNA: TGCGCCAGCAGCTTGATAGGGGGAGAGCAGCCCCAGCATTTT.

This chain uses TRBV21-1 with TRBJ1-5. TRBV21-1 is a pseudogene locus. The CDR3 totals 16 residues. The CDR3 region is CASSKRPWGEGQPQHF. The CDR3 DNA reads as TGTGCCAGCAGCAAACGACCGTGGGGTGAGGGTCAGCCCCAGCATTTT.

This clone was picked up a small number of times. The chain couples TRBV7-2 to TRBJ1-1, with TRBD1 matching 7 bases. The ends lost 0 bases at V and 4 bases at J; junction bases unmatched: 2. This CDR3 spans 14 amino acids. Germline assignment: CDR1 SGHTA and CDR2 FQGNSA. The CDR3 protein is CASSLAPGGTEAFF. CDR3 DNA sequence: TGTGCCAGCAGCTTAGCGCCAGGGGGCACTGAAGCTTTCTTT.

This clone was found a few times. This chain uses TRBV18 with TRBJ2-2; 7 bases align to TRBD1. CDR1 is KGHSH and CDR2 is LQKENI in the germline V gene. The CDR3 runs 15 residues. J gave up 0 bases and V 4 bases, and 2 bases lay outside the gene matches. This chain's CDR3 is CASSLGQANTGELFF. The CDR3 DNA reads TGTGCCAGCTCACTCGGACAGGCGAACACCGGGGAGCTGTTTTTT.

V and J are TRBV30 and TRBJ2-3; 11 bases map to TRBD1. The CDR3 spans 14 residues. Trimming took 5 bases from V and 3 from J; bases not matched to a gene: 4. CDR1 GTSNPN and CDR2 SVGIG come from the germline V gene (reference sequence). The CDR3, as DNA: TGTGCCTGGGGCCGGGACAGGGGGACAGATACGCAGTATTTT. Its protein product is CAWGRDRGTDTQYF.

The chain carries TRBV30 and TRBJ1-5, with D hard to call. The length of the CDR3 is 16 residues. Germline-derived CDR1 and CDR2 are GTSNPN and SVGIG (reference sequence). V was trimmed by 1 base and J by 0 bases, leaving 13 bases between them. The CDR3 DNA reads as TGTGCCTGGAGTGACCGACGGGGAGTTAGCAATCAGCCCCAGCATTTT. Translation gives CAWSDRRGVSNQPQHF.

The chain joins TRBV28 to TRBJ1-5, with 7 bases fitting TRBD1. Germline-derived CDR1 and CDR2 are MDHEN and SYDVKM. The CDR3 is 15 amino acids. Trimming took 4 bases from V and 8 from J; bases not matched to a gene: 11. This chain's CDR3 is CASSSSGTVFEPQHF. In DNA, the CDR3 is TGTGCCAGCAGTTCCTCCGGGACAGTTTTTGAGCCCCAGCATTTT. Variable domain in full (rest from reference TRBV28 and TRBJ1-5): DVKVTQSSRYLVKRTGEKVFLECVQDMDHENMFWYRQDPGLGLRLIYFSYDVKMKEKGDIPEGYSVSREKKERFSLILESASTNQTSMYLCASSSSGTVFEPQHFGDGTRLSIL.

The chain joins TRBV30 to TRBJ1-1; 7 bases are a match to TRBD1. CDR1 and CDR2 (germline): GTSNPN, SVGIG (reference sequence). The V and J ends lost 5 bases and 4 bases, in that order; junction bases with no gene match: 7. The CDR3 has 13 amino acids. CDR3 bases: TGTGCCTGGTCTATGACAGGGAGCACTGAAGCTTTCTTT. Translation gives CAWSMTGSTEAFF. The full variable domain, rest sourced from reference TRBV30 and TRBJ1-1, is SQTIHQWPATLVQPVGSPLSLECTVEGTSNPNLYWYRQAAGRGLQLLFYSVGIGQISSEVPQNLSASRPQDRQFILSSKKLLLSDSGFYLCAWSMTGSTEAFFGQGTRLTVV.

This rearrangement joins TRBV10-3 to TRBJ1-3; D is undetermined. The CDR3 is 14 residues long. Germline assignment: CDR1 ENHRY and CDR2 SYGVKD. Trimming cost V 3 bases and J 7 bases, with 13 bases left between them. CDR3 protein: CAISEPAAGNTIYF. The CDR3 nucleotides read TGTGCCATCAGTGAACCCGCTGCCGGTAACACCATATATTTT.

The V gene is TRBV19, the J gene TRBJ2-7; possible D gene TRBD2, 5 bases. The germline V gene has CDR1 LNHDA and CDR2 SQIVND (reference sequence). This CDR3 is built from 12 residues. V lost 8 bases and J 4 bases, leaving 12 bases between the germline ends. CDR3 amino acids: CASSSGSYEQYF. CDR3 sequence (DNA): TGTGCCAGTTCCAGCGGAAGTTACGAGCAGTACTTC.

The V gene is TRBV11-3, the J gene TRBJ1-2; possibly TRBD1 for D (5 bases). V lost 5 bases, J lost 0 bases, and 16 bases lay in between. Germline-derived CDR1 and CDR2 are SGHNT and YENEEA. The CDR3 length is 16 residues. CDR3 sequence reads: CASSPLGERANYGYTF. CDR3 sequence (DNA): TGTGCCAGCAGCCCTCTGGGGGAGCGGGCTAACTATGGCTACACCTTC.

This clone has just one count. This sequence joins TRBV29-1 and TRBJ1-1, with unresolved D. V gave up 6 bases and J gave up 5 bases, with 13 bases separating them. The CDR3 is 12 residues long. CDR1 SQVTM and CDR2 ANQGSEA come from the germline V gene. CDR3 in DNA: TGCAGCGTAAACGGAGGAAGGACTGAAGCTTTCTTT. Translated, it gives CSVNGGRTEAFF.

V is TRBV27 and J is TRBJ2-2; D may be TRBD2 (5 bases). The V gene's germline CDR1 is MNHEY and CDR2 SMNVEV (reference sequence). V lost 6 bases, J lost 4 bases, and 18 bases lay in between. The CDR3 sequence is 16 residues long. The CDR3 region is CASRPTRPGSTGELFF. CDR3 nucleotide sequence: TGTGCCAGCAGACCCACCCGACCGGGAAGCACCGGGGAGCTGTTTTTT.

The genes are TRBV5-1 and TRBJ2-3, with 8 bases matching TRBD1. With 3 bases clipped from V and 5 bases from J, the junction kept 11 bases outside the gene matches. CDR1 is SGHRS and CDR2 is YFSETQ in the germline V gene. The CDR3 spans 16 residues. CDR3 sequence reads: CASSSPGQVYRDTQYF. The CDR3 DNA is TGCGCCAGCAGCTCACCGGGACAGGTATATAGAGATACGCAGTATTTT.

The rearrangement links TRBV27 to TRBJ1-5; perhaps TRBD1 as D (6 bases). Trimming stripped 8 bases from V and 5 bases from J, with 16 bases between. CDR3 length: 14 amino acids. Germline-derived CDR1 and CDR2 are MNHEY and SMNVEV (reference sequence). The CDR3 region has the DNA TGTGCCAGCGTTTACAGGGATGCCGATCAGCCCCAGCATTTT. Translated: CASVYRDADQPQHF.

The chain's CDR3 is CASSYLSSGANVLTF. The CDR3 nucleotides are TGTGCCAGCAGTTATCTTAGCTCTGGGGCCAACGTCCTGACTTTC. The V and J genes are TRBV6-5 and TRBJ2-6; D call uncertain. The CDR3 has 15 residues. Germline V lookup: CDR1 MNHEY, CDR2 SVGAGI. V was clipped by 3 bases and J by 0 bases, with 6 bases between them.

This chain uses TRBV13 with TRBJ1-3; 11 nucleotides align to TRBD1. Germline V gene lookup returns CDR1 PRHDT and CDR2 FYEKMQ (reference sequence). Germline trimming cut 5 bases from V and 4 bases from J; bases unmatched to any gene: 4. This CDR3 is built from 15 residues. The CDR3 loop is CASSRDRGKGNTIYF. The CDR3 DNA is TGTGCCAGCAGCCGGGACAGGGGGAAAGGAAACACCATATATTTT.